Listed here is a single T cell receptor (beta chain). Here immunoSEQ multiplex PCR was the method, and the copy in TCRdb shows in-frame clones only, minus some. The sample has around 69,000 clones, roughly 89% seen once. V lost 4 bases and J lost 3; bases outside the gene matches: 5. Looked up from germline, CDR1 is LNHDA and CDR2 is SQIVND (reference sequence). CDR3 size: 14 residues. The data were taken from a study of blood T cell repertoires in COVID-19. The sequencing sample was made of peripheral blood. V gene TRBV19 combines with J gene TRBJ2-7; 8 positions agree with TRBD2. This TCR was sampled from a woman aged 45-59 years with active COVID-19. The DNA of the CDR3 is TGTGCCAGTAGTAGGGGACTAGGGGACTACGAGCAGTACTTC. It is translated as CASSRGLGDYEQYF.